One sample yielded the 8 T cell receptor beta chains listed below, sequenced in a study of OX40 agonist ivuxolimab in advanced cancers. The library was obtained by the immunoSEQ multiplex PCR assay. TCRdb holds this immuneACCESS table with in-frame rearrangements only. Some clones are missing; in checked studies, unresolved V genes explain under half, and the rest has no known cause. The sample yields about 120,000 clones; approximately 92% were counted once. Roughly 0.15% of the sample goes to the ten largest clones. The material sequenced was CD4+ or CD8+ T cells sorted from blood, taken in a trial of the OX40 agonist ivuxolimab. All receptors come from an adult with an advanced solid tumor such as melanoma, head and neck, liver or kidney cancer.

For the CDR3, the DNA is TGTGCCAGCAGTCTGGCCGGCGTGAACACCGGGGAGCTGTTTTTT. It specifies CASSLAGVNTGELFF. The chain joins TRBV5-4 to TRBJ2-2; D not resolved. V was pared by 5 bases and J by 1 base, with 12 bases between. CDR3 length: 15 amino acids. Germline V lookup: CDR1 SGHNT, CDR2 YYREEE (reference sequence).

The gene calls are TRBV4-2 and TRBJ2-7, with D unresolved. The V gene lost 0 bases and the J gene lost 12 bases, with 18 bases spanning the gap. The CDR3 sequence is 14 residues long. Germline V gives CDR1 LGHNA, CDR2 YNFKEQ. The CDR3 DNA sequence: TGTGCCAGCAGCCAAGAGAAAGCCTTGGGTAAGACGTACTTC. It yields the protein CASSQEKALGKTYF.

This clone was counted a single time. V is TRBV6-1 and J is TRBJ2-5, with 13 bases identical to TRBD2. V dropped 8 bases and J dropped 4; count of bases not matched to a gene: 7. CDR1 and CDR2 from the germline V gene are MNHNS and SASEGT. CDR3 length: 15 amino acids. CDR3 DNA sequence: TGTGCCAGCGAGGAACTAGCGGGGGGGCCAGAGACCCAGTACTTC. Protein product: CASEELAGGPETQYF.

This clone was seen once. The rearrangement joins TRBV6-1 to TRBJ2-6; D gene uncertain. CDR1 and CDR2 (germline): MNHNS, SASEGT. This CDR3 is 14 amino acids long. With 6 bases removed from V and 1 base from J, the gap between germline ends came to 7 bases. CDR3 sequence: CASRNQSGANVLTF. Written as DNA, the CDR3 is TGTGCCAGCAGGAACCAATCTGGGGCCAACGTCCTGACTTTC.

The table lists this clone with a count of one. The gene calls are TRBV27 and TRBJ1-6, with D maybe TRBD1 (6 bases). Trimming took off 2 bases at V and 5 bases at J, with 13 bases between the two ends. Germline values: CDR1 MNHEY, CDR2 SMNVEV (reference sequence). This CDR3 spans 16 amino acids. CDR3 sequence (DNA): TGTGCCAGCAGTTTAAGCGCAGGGGTAGATAATTCACCCCTCCACTTT. It is translated as CASSLSAGVDNSPLHF.

V is TRBV7-3 and J is TRBJ1-1; the D is unclear. Germline V CDR1 and CDR2: SGHTA, FQGTGA. The CDR3 is 13 residues long. V was shortened by 1 base and J by 0 bases, with 3 bases between the two germline ends. The CDR3 region is CASSLRLNTEAFF. In nucleotides, the CDR3 is TGTGCCAGCAGCTTAAGGTTGAACACTGAAGCTTTCTTT. Looking up the rest from reference TRBV7-3 and TRBJ1-1 gives the full variable domain: GAGVSQTPSNKVTEKGKYVELRCDPISGHTALYWYRQSLGQGPEFLIYFQGTGAADDSGLPNDRFFAVRPEGSVSTLKIQRTERGDSAVYLCASSLRLNTEAFFGQGTRLTVV.

The gene calls are TRBV7-9 and TRBJ2-7; D is ambiguous. This CDR3 spans 16 amino acids. V was clipped by 1 base and J by 2 bases, with 15 bases between them. CDR1 is SEHNR, CDR2 FQNEAQ, per germline (reference sequence). The CDR3 region has the DNA TGTGCCAGCAGCTTAGTCATGGCAGTAAATACCTACGAGCAGTACTTC. This codes for CASSLVMAVNTYEQYF.

The rearrangement uses TRBV19 and TRBJ1-1; D is possibly TRBD1 (5 bases). The V and J ends lost 5 bases and 1 base respectively, with 11 bases between them. The CDR3 runs to 14 residues. Germline V gives CDR1 LNHDA, CDR2 SQIVND (reference sequence). CDR3 sequence (DNA): TGTGCCAGTAGTCAGGGCACATGGAACACTGAAGCTTTCTTT. Translating gives CASSQGTWNTEAFF. Full variable domain (rest looked up from reference TRBV19 and TRBJ1-1): DGGITQSPKYLFRKEGQNVTLSCEQNLNHDAMYWYRQDPGQGLRLIYYSQIVNDFQKGDIAEGYSVSREKKESFPLTVTSAQKNPTAFYLCASSQGTWNTEAFFGQGTRLTVV.